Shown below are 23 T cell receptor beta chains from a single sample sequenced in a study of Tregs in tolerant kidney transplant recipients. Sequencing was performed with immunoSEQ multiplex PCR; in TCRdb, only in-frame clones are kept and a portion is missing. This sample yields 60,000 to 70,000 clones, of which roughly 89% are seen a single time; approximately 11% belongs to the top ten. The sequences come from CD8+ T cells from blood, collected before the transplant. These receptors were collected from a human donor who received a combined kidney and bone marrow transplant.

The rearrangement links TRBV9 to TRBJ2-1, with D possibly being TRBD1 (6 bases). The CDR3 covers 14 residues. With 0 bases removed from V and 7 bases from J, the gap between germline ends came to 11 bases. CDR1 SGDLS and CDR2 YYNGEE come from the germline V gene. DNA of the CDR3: TGTGCCAGCAGCGTAGAAGGCAGGGGTAATGAGCAGTTCTTC. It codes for CASSVEGRGNEQFF.

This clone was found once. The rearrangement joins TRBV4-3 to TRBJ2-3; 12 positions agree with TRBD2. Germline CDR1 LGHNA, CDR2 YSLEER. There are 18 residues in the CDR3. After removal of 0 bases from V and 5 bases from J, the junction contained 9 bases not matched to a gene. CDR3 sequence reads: CASSQDGLAGGPGDTQYF. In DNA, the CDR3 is TGCGCCAGCAGCCAAGATGGCCTAGCGGGAGGGCCGGGAGATACGCAGTATTTT.

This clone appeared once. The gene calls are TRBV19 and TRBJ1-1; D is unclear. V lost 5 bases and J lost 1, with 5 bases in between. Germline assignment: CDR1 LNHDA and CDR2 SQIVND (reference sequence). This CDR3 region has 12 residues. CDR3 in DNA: TGTGCCAGTAGTGTCGGGAACACTGAAGCTTTCTTT. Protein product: CASSVGNTEAFF.

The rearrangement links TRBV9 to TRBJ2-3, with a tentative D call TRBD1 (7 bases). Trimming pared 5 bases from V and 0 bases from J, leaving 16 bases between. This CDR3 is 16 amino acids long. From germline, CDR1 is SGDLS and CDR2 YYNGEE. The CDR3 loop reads CASSDGRDSSTDTQYF. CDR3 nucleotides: TGTGCCAGCAGTGATGGGCGGGACAGTAGCACAGATACGCAGTATTTT.

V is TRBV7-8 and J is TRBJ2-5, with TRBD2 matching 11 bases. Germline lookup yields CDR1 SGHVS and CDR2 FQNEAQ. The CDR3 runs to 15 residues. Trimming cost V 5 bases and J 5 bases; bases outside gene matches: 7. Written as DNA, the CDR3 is TGTGCCAGCAGCCTCACTAGCGGGAGAGGGGAGACCCAGTACTTC. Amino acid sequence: CASSLTSGRGETQYF.

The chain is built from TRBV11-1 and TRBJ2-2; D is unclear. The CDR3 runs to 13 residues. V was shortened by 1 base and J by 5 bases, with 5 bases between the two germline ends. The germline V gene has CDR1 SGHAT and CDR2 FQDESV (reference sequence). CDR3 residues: CASSLEETGELFF. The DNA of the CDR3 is TGTGCCAGCAGCTTAGAGGAGACCGGGGAGCTGTTTTTT.

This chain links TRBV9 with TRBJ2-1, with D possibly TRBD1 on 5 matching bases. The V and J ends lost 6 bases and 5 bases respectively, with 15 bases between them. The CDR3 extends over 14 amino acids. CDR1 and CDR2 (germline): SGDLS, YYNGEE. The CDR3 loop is CASKEMGPNNEQFF. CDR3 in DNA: TGTGCCAGCAAGGAGATGGGGCCAAACAATGAGCAGTTCTTC.

CDR3 bases: TGTGCCAGCAGCCCAGTCGGGATTAACTATGGCTACACCTTC. Protein sequence: CASSPVGINYGYTF. The chain employs TRBV5-6 and TRBJ1-2; D call uncertain. The CDR3 contains 14 residues. Germline V lookup: CDR1 SGHDT, CDR2 YYEEEE. V shed 4 bases and J shed 1 base, with 11 bases lying between them. The variable domain in full, with the rest retrieved from reference TRBV5-6 and TRBJ1-2, is DAGVTQSPTHLIKTRGQQVTLRCSPKSGHDTVSWYQQALGQGPQFIFQYYEEEERQRGNFPDRFSGHQFPNYSSELNVNALLLGDSALYLCASSPVGINYGYTFGSGTRLTVV.

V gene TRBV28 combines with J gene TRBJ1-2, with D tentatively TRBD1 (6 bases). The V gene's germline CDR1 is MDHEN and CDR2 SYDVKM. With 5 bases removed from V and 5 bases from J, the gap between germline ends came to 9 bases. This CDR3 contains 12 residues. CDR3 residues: CASSAGAYGYTF. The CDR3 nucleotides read TGTGCCAGCAGTGCAGGGGCTTATGGCTACACCTTC.

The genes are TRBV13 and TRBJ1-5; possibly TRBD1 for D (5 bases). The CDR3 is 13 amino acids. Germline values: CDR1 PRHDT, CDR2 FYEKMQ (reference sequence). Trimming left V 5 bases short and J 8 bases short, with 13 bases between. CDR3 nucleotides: TGTGCCAGCAGCCAGCGAGGGGAGGAGCCCCAGCATTTT. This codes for CASSQRGEEPQHF.

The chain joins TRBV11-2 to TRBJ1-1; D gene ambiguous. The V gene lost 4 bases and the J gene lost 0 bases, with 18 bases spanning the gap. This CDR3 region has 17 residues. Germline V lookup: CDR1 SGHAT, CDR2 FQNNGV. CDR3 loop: CASSSQPRREMNTEAFF. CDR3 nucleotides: TGTGCCAGCAGCTCTCAGCCCAGGAGGGAAATGAACACTGAAGCTTTCTTT.

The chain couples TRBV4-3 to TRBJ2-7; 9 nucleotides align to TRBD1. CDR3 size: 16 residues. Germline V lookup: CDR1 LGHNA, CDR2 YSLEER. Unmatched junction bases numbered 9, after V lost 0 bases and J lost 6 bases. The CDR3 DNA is TGCGCCAGCAGCCAAGATACCGGGACAGGGATTTTCGAGCAGTACTTC. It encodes CASSQDTGTGIFEQYF.

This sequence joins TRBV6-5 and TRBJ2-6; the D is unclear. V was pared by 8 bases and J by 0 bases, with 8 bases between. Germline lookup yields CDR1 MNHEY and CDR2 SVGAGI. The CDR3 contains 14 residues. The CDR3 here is CASATSSGANVLTF. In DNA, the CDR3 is TGTGCCAGCGCCACGAGCTCTGGGGCCAACGTCCTGACTTTC.

CDR3 protein: CASSIGTLNEQFF. Here the CDR3 DNA reads TGTGCCAGCAGTATCGGGACACTCAATGAGCAGTTCTTC. This chain connects TRBV27 to TRBJ2-1, with TRBD1 as a possible D gene (6 bases). The CDR3 spans 13 residues. Germline V gives CDR1 MNHEY, CDR2 SMNVEV (reference sequence). V was trimmed by 5 bases and J by 6 bases, leaving 11 bases between them.

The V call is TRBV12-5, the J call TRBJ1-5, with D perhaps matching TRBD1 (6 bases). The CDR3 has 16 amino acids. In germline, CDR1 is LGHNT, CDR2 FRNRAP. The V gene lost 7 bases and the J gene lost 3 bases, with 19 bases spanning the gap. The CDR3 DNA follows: TGTGCTAGTGATTTACCGGGACACCCTATCAATCAGCCCCAGCATTTT. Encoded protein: CASDLPGHPINQPQHF. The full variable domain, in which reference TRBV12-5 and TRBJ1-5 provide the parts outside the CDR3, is DARVTQTPRHKVTEMGQEVTMRCQPILGHNTVFWYRQTMMQGLELLAYFRNRAPLDDSGMPKDRFSAEMPDATLATLKIQPSEPRDSAVYFCASDLPGHPINQPQHFGDGTRLSIL.

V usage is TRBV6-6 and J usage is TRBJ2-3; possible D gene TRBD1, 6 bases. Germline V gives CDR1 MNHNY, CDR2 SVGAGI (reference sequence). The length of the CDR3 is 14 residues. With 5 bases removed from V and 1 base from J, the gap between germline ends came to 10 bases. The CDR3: CASSRQVGTDTQYF. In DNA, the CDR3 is TGTGCCAGCAGTAGACAGGTGGGCACAGATACGCAGTATTTT.

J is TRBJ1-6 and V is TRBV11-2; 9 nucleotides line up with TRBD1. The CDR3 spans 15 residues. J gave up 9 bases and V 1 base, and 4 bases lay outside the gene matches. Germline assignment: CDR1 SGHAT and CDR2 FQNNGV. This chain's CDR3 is CASSLVGQGVSPLHF. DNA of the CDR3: TGTGCCAGCAGCTTAGTGGGACAGGGAGTTTCACCCCTCCACTTT.

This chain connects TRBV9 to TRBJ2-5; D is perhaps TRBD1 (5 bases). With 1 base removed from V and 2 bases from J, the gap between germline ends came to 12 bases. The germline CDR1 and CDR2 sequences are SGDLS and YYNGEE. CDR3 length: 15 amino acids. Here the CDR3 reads CASSVLGAGQETQYF. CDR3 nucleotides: TGTGCCAGCAGCGTACTTGGGGCAGGGCAAGAGACCCAGTACTTC.

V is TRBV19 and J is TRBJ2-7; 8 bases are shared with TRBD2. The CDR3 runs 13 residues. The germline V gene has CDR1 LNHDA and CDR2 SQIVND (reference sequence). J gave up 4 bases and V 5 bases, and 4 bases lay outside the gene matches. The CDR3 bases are TGTGCCAGTAGTCCGGGACTAGGTTACGAGCAGTACTTC. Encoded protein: CASSPGLGYEQYF.

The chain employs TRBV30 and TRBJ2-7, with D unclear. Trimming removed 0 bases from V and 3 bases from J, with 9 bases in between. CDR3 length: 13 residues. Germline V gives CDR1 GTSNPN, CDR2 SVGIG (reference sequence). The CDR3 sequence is CAWSVRQDYEQYF. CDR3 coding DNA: TGTGCCTGGAGTGTAAGGCAGGACTACGAGCAGTACTTC.

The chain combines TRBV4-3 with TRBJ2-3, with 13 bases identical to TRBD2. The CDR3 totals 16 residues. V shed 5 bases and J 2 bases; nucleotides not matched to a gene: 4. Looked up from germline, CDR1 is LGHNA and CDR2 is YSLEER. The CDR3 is CASSTGTSGVTDTQYF. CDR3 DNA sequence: TGCGCCAGCAGCACCGGGACTAGCGGGGTCACAGATACGCAGTATTTT.

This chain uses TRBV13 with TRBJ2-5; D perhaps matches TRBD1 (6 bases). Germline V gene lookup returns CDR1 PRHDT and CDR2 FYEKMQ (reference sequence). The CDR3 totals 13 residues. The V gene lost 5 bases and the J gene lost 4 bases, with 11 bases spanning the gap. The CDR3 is CASSAGTLETQYF. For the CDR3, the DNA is TGTGCCAGCAGCGCAGGGACACTAGAGACCCAGTACTTC.

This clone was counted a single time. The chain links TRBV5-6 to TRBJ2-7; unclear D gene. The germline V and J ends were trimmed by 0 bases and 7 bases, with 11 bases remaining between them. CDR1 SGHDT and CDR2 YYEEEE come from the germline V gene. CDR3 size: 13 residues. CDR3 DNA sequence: TGTGCCAGCAGCTTGGCCTCCACGCGGGAGCAGTACTTC. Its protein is CASSLASTREQYF.